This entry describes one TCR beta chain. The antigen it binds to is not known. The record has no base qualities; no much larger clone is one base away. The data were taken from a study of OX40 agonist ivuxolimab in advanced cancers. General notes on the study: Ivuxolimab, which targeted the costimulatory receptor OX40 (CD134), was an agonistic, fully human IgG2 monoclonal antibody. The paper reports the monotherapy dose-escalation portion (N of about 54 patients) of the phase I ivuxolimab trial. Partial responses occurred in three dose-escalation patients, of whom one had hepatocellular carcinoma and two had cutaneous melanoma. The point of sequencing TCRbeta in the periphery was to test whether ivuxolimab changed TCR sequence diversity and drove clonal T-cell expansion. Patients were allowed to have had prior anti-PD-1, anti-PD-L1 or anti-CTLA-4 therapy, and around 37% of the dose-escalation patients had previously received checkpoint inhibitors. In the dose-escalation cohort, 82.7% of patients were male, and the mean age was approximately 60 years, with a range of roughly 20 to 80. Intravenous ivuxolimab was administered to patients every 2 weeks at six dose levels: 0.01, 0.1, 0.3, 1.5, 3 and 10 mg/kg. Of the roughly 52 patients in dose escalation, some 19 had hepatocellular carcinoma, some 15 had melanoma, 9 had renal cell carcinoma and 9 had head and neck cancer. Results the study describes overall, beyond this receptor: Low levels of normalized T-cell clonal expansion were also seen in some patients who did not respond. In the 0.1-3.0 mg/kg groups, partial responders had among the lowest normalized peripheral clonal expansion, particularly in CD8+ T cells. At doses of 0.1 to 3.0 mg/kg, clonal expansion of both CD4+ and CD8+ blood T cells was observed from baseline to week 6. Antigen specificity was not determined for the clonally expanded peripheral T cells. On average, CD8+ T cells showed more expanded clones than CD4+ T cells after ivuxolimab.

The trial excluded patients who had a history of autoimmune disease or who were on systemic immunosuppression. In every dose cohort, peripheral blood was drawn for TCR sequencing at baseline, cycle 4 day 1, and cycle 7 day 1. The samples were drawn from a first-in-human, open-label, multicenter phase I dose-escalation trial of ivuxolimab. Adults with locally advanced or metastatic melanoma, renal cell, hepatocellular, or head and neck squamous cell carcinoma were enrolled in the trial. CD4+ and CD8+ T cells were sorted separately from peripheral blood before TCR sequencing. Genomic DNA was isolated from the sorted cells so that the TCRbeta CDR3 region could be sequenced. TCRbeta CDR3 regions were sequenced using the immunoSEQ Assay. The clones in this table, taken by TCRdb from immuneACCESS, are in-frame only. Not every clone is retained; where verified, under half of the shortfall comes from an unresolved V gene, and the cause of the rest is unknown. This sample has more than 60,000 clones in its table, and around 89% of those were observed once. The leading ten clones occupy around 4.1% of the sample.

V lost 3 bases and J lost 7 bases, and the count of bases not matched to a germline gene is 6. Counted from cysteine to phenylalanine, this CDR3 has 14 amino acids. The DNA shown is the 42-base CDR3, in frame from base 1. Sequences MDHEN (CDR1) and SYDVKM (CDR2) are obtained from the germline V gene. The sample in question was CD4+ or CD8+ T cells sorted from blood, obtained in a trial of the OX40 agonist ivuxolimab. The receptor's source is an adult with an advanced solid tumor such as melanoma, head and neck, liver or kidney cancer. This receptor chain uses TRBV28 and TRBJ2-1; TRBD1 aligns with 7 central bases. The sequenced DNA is TGTGCCAGCAGTTTTCCGGGACAGTCGAATGAGCAGTTCTTC. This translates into CASSFPGQSNEQFF.